This section outlines one TCR beta chain sequence together with its context. Its antigen remains unidentified. The CDR3 extends over 15 amino acids. Germline CDR1 reads WNHNN; CDR2 reads SYGVQD (reference sequence). V shed 2 bases and J 2 bases; nucleotides not matched to a gene: 3. TCRdb's copy holds only in-frame clones and misses some; the assay was immunoSEQ multiplex PCR. The table includes 53,000 or so clones, about 88% detected once. This entry belongs to a study of T cell responses to AZD1222 COVID-19 vaccine. Study context: Second-dose groups at about 4 or about 12 weeks were pooled. Overall study results and limits: Across spike, vaccine-associated CD4 TCRs were found, dominant at 160-218 and 743-854. Possibly, clonal diversity was underestimated; donors were largely white British and included more females.

Sequenced material: peripheral blood, taken on day 0 of AZD1222 vaccination. This TCR was recovered from an adult in good health. The chain recombines TRBV10-1 with TRBJ2-7; 10 nucleotides align to TRBD2. The CDR3 reads CASSETTSGAYEQYF. The CDR3 DNA reads as TGCGCCAGCAGTGAGACTACTAGCGGGGCCTACGAGCAGTACTTC.